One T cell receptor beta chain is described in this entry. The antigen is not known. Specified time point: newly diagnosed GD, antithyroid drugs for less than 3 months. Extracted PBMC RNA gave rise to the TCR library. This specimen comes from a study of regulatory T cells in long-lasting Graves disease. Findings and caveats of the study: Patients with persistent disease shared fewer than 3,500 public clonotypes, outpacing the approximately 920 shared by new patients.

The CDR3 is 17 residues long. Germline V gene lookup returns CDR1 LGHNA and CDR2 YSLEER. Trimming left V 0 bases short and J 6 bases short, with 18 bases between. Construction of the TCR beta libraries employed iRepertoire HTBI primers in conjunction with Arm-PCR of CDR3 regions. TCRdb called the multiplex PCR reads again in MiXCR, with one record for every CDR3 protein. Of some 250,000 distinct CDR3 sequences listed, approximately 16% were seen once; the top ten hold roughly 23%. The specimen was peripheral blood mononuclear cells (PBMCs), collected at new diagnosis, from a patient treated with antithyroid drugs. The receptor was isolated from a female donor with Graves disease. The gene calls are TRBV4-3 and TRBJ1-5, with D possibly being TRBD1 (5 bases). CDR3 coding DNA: TGCGCCAGCAGCCAAGATCGGTTGGGGGGTTCAGGTCAGCCCCAGCATTTT. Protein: CASSQDRLGGSGQPQHF.